The sequence of this T cell receptor beta chain was determined in a study of T cells after yellow fever vaccination. TCRdb ran MiXCR on the 5' RACE reads and lists one entry per CDR3 protein. Among a few hundred thousand distinct CDR3 sequences listed, roughly 4.8% were seen once. The CDR3 consists of 16 residues. The germline V gene has CDR1 SGHRS and CDR2 YFSETQ. V was clipped by 4 bases and J by 0 bases; unmatched bases: 6. The V call is TRBV5-1, the J call TRBJ1-3; TRBD1 agrees at 8 bases. The sample consisted of CD4+ T cells sorted from PBMCs, taken on the day of the yellow fever booster vaccination. The TCR comes from a young man who received the YFV17D yellow fever vaccine. The CDR3: CASSVGTGNSGNTIYF. Written as DNA, the CDR3 is TGCGCCAGCAGCGTCGGGACAGGAAACTCTGGAAACACCATATATTTT.